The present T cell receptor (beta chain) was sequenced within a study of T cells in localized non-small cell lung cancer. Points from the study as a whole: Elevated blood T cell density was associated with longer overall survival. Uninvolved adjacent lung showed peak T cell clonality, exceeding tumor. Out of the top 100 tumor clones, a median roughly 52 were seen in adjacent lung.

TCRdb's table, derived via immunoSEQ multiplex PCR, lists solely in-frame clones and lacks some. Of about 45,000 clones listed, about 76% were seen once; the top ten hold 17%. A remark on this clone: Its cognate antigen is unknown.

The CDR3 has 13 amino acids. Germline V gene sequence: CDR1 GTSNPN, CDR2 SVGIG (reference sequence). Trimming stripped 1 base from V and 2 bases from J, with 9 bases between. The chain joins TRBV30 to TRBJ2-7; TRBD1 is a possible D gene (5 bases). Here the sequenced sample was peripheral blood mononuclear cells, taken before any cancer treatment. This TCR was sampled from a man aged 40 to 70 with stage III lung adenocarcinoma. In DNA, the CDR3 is TGTGCCTGGAGTGCCCAGGGCCCCTACGAGCAGTACTTC. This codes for CAWSAQGPYEQYF.